The 15 T cell receptor beta chains in this list originate from one sample, sequenced in a study of cytomegalovirus exposure and HLA in healthy donors. Both 60 Vbeta primers and 13 Jbeta primers went into the PCR. Produced via immunoSEQ multiplex PCR; TCRdb's table is partial and in-frame only. The table has over 150,000 clones, about 64% seen once. Sequencing used PBMCs. The receptors come from a man between 45 and 60 years old in good health and CMV-seronegative.

The CDR3 protein is CASSEGGTYNEQFF. In DNA form, the CDR3 reads TGTGCCAGCAGTGAAGGGGGCACGTACAATGAGCAGTTCTTC. The chain recombines TRBV6-1 with TRBJ2-1, with a possible D match to TRBD1 (5 bases). The length of the CDR3 is 14 residues. The V gene lost 1 base and the J gene lost 4 bases, with 8 bases spanning the gap. Germline values: CDR1 MNHNS, CDR2 SASEGT.

This chain links TRBV6-1 with TRBJ2-1, with 7 bases aligning to TRBD2. The CDR3 loop spans 14 amino acids. The ends lost 6 bases at V and 0 bases at J; junction bases unmatched: 2. Germline CDR1 is MNHNS and CDR2 is SASEGT. DNA of the CDR3: TGTGCCAGCAGCGGGGGGAGCTCCTACAATGAGCAGTTCTTC. Translated: CASSGGSSYNEQFF.

CDR3 sequence (DNA): TGTGCCAGCAGTTACGACAGGGGAGTGGTCTCCTACGAGCAGTACTTC. It encodes CASSYDRGVVSYEQYF. The chain is built from TRBV6-5 and TRBJ2-7; 8 nucleotides align to TRBD1. Germline values: CDR1 MNHEY, CDR2 SVGAGI. Trimming cost V 2 bases and J 0 bases; bases outside gene matches: 6. The CDR3 totals 16 residues.

The chain combines TRBV6-5 with TRBJ1-2, with D possibly being TRBD1 (5 bases). Between the trimmed V and J ends, which lost 2 bases and 4 bases, there was a span of 14 bases. The CDR3 is 15 residues long. Germline V gene sequence: CDR1 MNHEY, CDR2 SVGAGI. CDR3 in amino acids: CASSYGAGQGYGYTF. The CDR3 DNA follows: TGTGCCAGCAGTTACGGGGCGGGGCAGGGCTATGGCTACACCTTC.

The chain links TRBV6-1 to TRBJ2-3, with D unresolved. V dropped 3 bases and J dropped 2 bases, with 12 bases sitting between them. CDR1 and CDR2 (germline): MNHNS, SASEGT. The CDR3 sequence is 15 residues long. Here the CDR3 reads CASSDSPPPTDTQYF. CDR3 nucleotide sequence: TGTGCCAGCAGTGACAGTCCTCCACCCACAGATACGCAGTATTTT.

This clone was recorded once. The rearrangement uses TRBV7-9 and TRBJ1-6; D is possibly TRBD1 (6 bases). Germline assignment: CDR1 SEHNR and CDR2 FQNEAQ (reference sequence). CDR3 size: 14 residues. V shed 0 bases and J shed 11 bases, with 11 bases lying between them. In DNA, the CDR3 is TGTGCCAGCAGCTTAGCAGCAGGGGCGGCACCCCTCCACTTT. Translation: CASSLAAGAAPLHF. Drawing the rest from reference TRBV7-9 and TRBJ1-6, the complete variable domain is DTGVSQNPRHKITKRGQNVTFRCDPISEHNRLYWYRQTLGQGPEFLTYFQNEAQLEKSRLLSDRFSAERPKGSFSTLEIQRTEQGDSAMYLCASSLAAGAAPLHFGNGTRLTVT.

The V call is TRBV9, the J call TRBJ1-2; the match to TRBD1 covers 12 bases. J was trimmed by 8 bases and V by 4 bases; bases with no gene match: 3. The CDR3 runs 13 residues. Per the germline V gene, CDR1 is SGDLS and CDR2 is YYNGEE. CDR3 sequence (DNA): TGTGCCAGCAGCTCCGGGACAGGGGGCGGCTACACCTTC. It specifies CASSSGTGGGYTF.

This chain connects TRBV27 to TRBJ1-1; D might be TRBD1 (6 bases). This CDR3 is built from 13 residues. V lost 6 bases and J lost 3, with 11 bases in between. Germline V gives CDR1 MNHEY, CDR2 SMNVEV (reference sequence). The CDR3: CASSYREHTEAFF. The CDR3 DNA sequence: TGTGCCAGCAGCTACAGGGAGCACACTGAAGCTTTCTTT.

This chain uses TRBV18 with TRBJ2-3, with 8 bases that match TRBD2. V lost 3 bases and J lost 5; bases outside the gene matches: 1. The germline gives CDR1 KGHSH, CDR2 LQKENI. The CDR3 has 13 amino acids. CDR3 amino acids: CASSPREGDTQYF. The CDR3, as DNA: TGTGCCAGCTCACCCCGGGAGGGAGATACGCAGTATTTT.

V usage is TRBV7-8 and J usage is TRBJ1-5; 9 nucleotides line up with TRBD1. With 5 bases clipped from V and 10 bases from J, the junction kept 6 bases outside the gene matches. Germline V lookup: CDR1 SGHVS, CDR2 FQNEAQ. The CDR3 is 13 amino acids. The CDR3 is CASSLGQGQPQHF. The CDR3 coding sequence is TGTGCCAGCAGCCTAGGACAGGGGCAACCCCAGCATTTT.

The chain employs TRBV4-1 and TRBJ1-2; maybe TRBD1 (5 bases). The V and J ends lost 1 base and 8 bases respectively, with 17 bases between them. CDR1 MGHRA and CDR2 YSYEKL come from the germline V gene. This CDR3 has 15 amino acids. CDR3 in DNA: TGCGCCAGCAGCCAAGGGCGGGGGGGTATAATCGGCTACACCTTC. Its protein product is CASSQGRGGIIGYTF.

This chain links TRBV28 with TRBJ2-7; possible D gene TRBD2, 7 bases. The CDR3 is 12 residues long. Per the germline V gene, CDR1 is MDHEN and CDR2 is SYDVKM. The V end was cut by 3 bases, the J end by 6 bases, with 9 bases between. The CDR3 nucleotides are TGTGCCAGCAGTTTGCGGGGGCTCGAGCAGTACTTC. This encodes CASSLRGLEQYF.

The chain is built from TRBV27 and TRBJ2-7; 7 bases map to TRBD1. This CDR3 is built from 14 residues. V trimming: 8 bases; J trimming: 4 bases; junction bases outside the gene matches: 11. Germline assignment: CDR1 MNHEY and CDR2 SMNVEV (reference sequence). The CDR3 nucleotides are TGTGCCAGCTCCCGGGACAGCGCGAATTACGAGCAGTACTTC. Translating it yields CASSRDSANYEQYF.

J is TRBJ1-4 and V is TRBV5-1, with D tentatively TRBD1 (6 bases). V was trimmed by 4 bases and J by 4 bases, leaving 14 bases between them. CDR3 length: 15 residues. Germline lookup yields CDR1 SGHRS and CDR2 YFSETQ. The CDR3 loop is CASSPRTVNNEKLFF. CDR3 DNA: TGCGCCAGCAGCCCCCGGACAGTCAATAATGAAAAACTGTTTTTT.

The count of this clone is one. The chain couples TRBV11-1 to TRBJ2-7; 7 bases are shared with TRBD1. V gave up 0 bases and J gave up 4 bases; unmatched junction bases: 3. The germline V gene encodes CDR1 SGHAT and CDR2 FQDESV (reference sequence). This CDR3 has 14 residues. CDR3 region: CASSLAGTDYEQYF. CDR3 DNA: TGTGCCAGCAGCTTAGCGGGGACAGATTACGAGCAGTACTTC.